This T cell receptor beta chain was captured in a study of graft-versus-host responses after intestinal transplantation. Study summary: Tacrolimus and steroids were given for around 3 years to all recipients after anti-thymocyte globulin induction. Points from the study as a whole: Early post-transplant falls in HvG clones accompanied the peak levels of circulating GvH clones. The marrow of recipients harbored GvH clones, and ileum or blood showed some of them first.

Libraries were prepared by immunoSEQ multiplex PCR; TCRdb keeps only in-frame clonotypes and omits some of them. The sample consists of approximately 86,000 clones, around 92% of them appearing once. Germline lookup yields CDR1 SNHLY and CDR2 FYNNEI. With V trimmed by 6 bases and J by 1 base, 0 bases remained unmatched. This CDR3 region has 14 residues. Of note for this clone: No antigen is known for it.

The sample consisted of unstimulated CD8+ T cells sorted from spleen or lymph node cells, taken before transplant. This chain links TRBV2 with TRBJ1-5; 10 bases match TRBD1. This clonotype originated in a human donor who was the organ donor for an intestinal transplant. CDR3 DNA: TGTGCCAGCAGGGACAGGGGGAGCAATCAGCCCCAGCATTTT. It translates to CASRDRGSNQPQHF.